The entry that follows covers one TCR beta chain sequence. The target antigen is unknown. The data derive from a study of T cells in localized non-small cell lung cancer. Measured with immunoSEQ multiplex PCR; TCRdb has only the in-frame clones, and not every one. The table records tens of thousands of clones, over 80% of them present only once. The study's findings and limits: Because only a single region of the tumor was sequenced, heterogeneity remains possible. Appearing in adjacent lung were a median roughly 60 of the top 100 tumor clones. In uninvolved adjacent lung, T cell clonality reached its highest value, exceeding tumor. Higher T cell density in the blood was associated with longer overall survival, whereas higher adjacent-lung clonality associated with shorter survival.

This sequence originates from a male donor older than 55 with stage I lung adenocarcinoma. The material was peripheral blood, obtained before any cancer treatment.

The CDR3 protein is CASSSAGTGDNSPLHF. As DNA, the CDR3 is TGTGCCAGCAGTTCTGCGGGGACAGGAGATAATTCACCCCTCCACTTT. The V gene is TRBV27, the J gene TRBJ1-6; 8 nucleotides line up with TRBD1. The V gene's germline CDR1 is MNHEY and CDR2 SMNVEV (reference sequence). The J segment lost 5 bases and the V segment lost 4 bases, leaving 7 bases of the junction unmatched. CDR3 length equals 16 residues.